Shown below are 10 T cell receptor beta chains from a single sample sequenced in a study of cytomegalovirus exposure and HLA in healthy donors. It was with 60 Vbeta and 13 Jbeta primers that the PCR ran. Method: immunoSEQ multiplex PCR; TCRdb's copy keeps in-frame clones and lacks some. The sample holds over 80,000 clones; approximately 80% are singletons and the top ten take approximately 15%. Sequenced material: PBMCs. These receptors were taken from a man aged 55 to 70 in good health and CMV-seropositive.

V and J are TRBV5-4 and TRBJ2-5; tentatively, D is TRBD1 (6 bases). The better agreement between TRBJ2-7 and the DNA end casts doubt on the J call. The germline CDR1 and CDR2 sequences are SGHNT and YYREEE (reference sequence). The CDR3 contains 14 residues. DNA for the CDR3: TGTGCCAGCAGCTTGGGGGCAGGGGCCTACGAGCAGTACTTC. It specifies CASSLGAGAYEQYF.

The table lists this clone with a few counts. V and J are TRBV5-1 and TRBJ2-5, with D perhaps matching TRBD1 (6 bases). The germline CDR1 and CDR2 sequences are SGHRS and YFSETQ. The V end was cut by 3 bases, the J end by 5 bases, with 11 bases between. This CDR3 is built from 13 residues. This chain's CDR3 is CASSSGQRETQYF. For the CDR3, the DNA is TGCGCCAGCAGCTCGGGACAAAGGGAGACCCAGTACTTC.

A word on this clone: The germline gene is not matched at one end of the junction; a read error may be the cause. The chain carries TRBV7-9 and TRBJ2-2; 9 positions match TRBD1. The CDR3 runs 17 residues. Per the germline V gene, CDR1 is SEHNR and CDR2 is FQNEAQ (reference sequence). DNA for the CDR3: TGTTCCAGCAGCCACCTCCCGGGACAGGGCAATGCCGGGGAGCTGTTTTTT. This translates into CSSSHLPGQGNAGELFF.

V gene TRBV29-1 combines with J gene TRBJ2-5; D might be TRBD1 (5 bases). This CDR3 is 15 amino acids long. V lost 4 bases, J lost 5 bases, and 20 bases lay in between. Germline V gene data show CDR1 as SQVTM and CDR2 as ANQGSEA. CDR3: CSVVGRQGHRETQYF. In nucleotides, the CDR3 is TGCAGCGTTGTGGGTAGGCAGGGCCACCGGGAGACCCAGTACTTC.

For this clone: A junction end diverges from the germline sequence, so it may reflect a read error. The chain combines TRBV5-4 with TRBJ1-2, with a possible D match to TRBD1 (5 bases). The CDR3 loop spans 14 amino acids. The germline gives CDR1 SGHNT, CDR2 YYREEE (reference sequence). CDR3 region: CASSLQGFGYDYTF. Written as DNA, the CDR3 is TGTGCCAGCAGCTTGCAGGGCTTTGGCTATGACTACACCTTC.

The chain employs TRBV27 and TRBJ2-7, with 7 nucleotides matching TRBD1. This CDR3 has 14 amino acids. V gave up 6 bases and J gave up 5 bases; unmatched junction bases: 10. Germline V CDR1 and CDR2: MNHEY, SMNVEV (reference sequence). The CDR3 DNA is TGTGCCAGCAGCCAACTGGACAGGACCCACGAGCAGTACTTC. It yields the protein CASSQLDRTHEQYF.

The rearrangement joins TRBV9 to TRBJ1-6; D uncertain. The CDR3 sequence is 16 residues long. Trimming took 4 bases from V and 6 from J, leaving 17 bases between them. Germline assignment: CDR1 SGDLS and CDR2 YYNGEE. The CDR3 here is CASSRGRAVGNSPLHF. CDR3 DNA: TGTGCCAGCAGCCGAGGGAGAGCAGTAGGTAATTCACCCCTCCACTTT.

This clone occurred once. J is TRBJ2-3 and V is TRBV6-6; D perhaps matches TRBD1 (5 bases). V was clipped by 5 bases and J by 2 bases, with 11 bases between them. The CDR3 has 14 amino acids. The germline CDR1 and CDR2 sequences are MNHNY and SVGAGI (reference sequence). The CDR3 reads CASSQGWDTDTQYF. The DNA of the CDR3 is TGTGCCAGCAGTCAGGGATGGGACACAGATACGCAGTATTTT.

V is TRBV13 and J is TRBJ1-2; 8 bases agree with TRBD1. Germline lookup yields CDR1 PRHDT and CDR2 FYEKMQ (reference sequence). The CDR3 contains 13 residues. J was trimmed by 8 bases and V by 4 bases; bases with no gene match: 6. In DNA form, the CDR3 reads TGTGCCAGCAGCTCCGGGACAGGAGACGGCTACACCTTC. Its translation: CASSSGTGDGYTF.

CDR3 residues: CASSERDRVTGNTIYF. The CDR3 coding sequence is TGTGCCAGCAGTGAAAGGGACAGGGTTACTGGAAACACCATATATTTT. The chain has TRBV6-1 and TRBJ1-3, with 9 positions matching TRBD1. This CDR3 is built from 16 residues. Germline V gives CDR1 MNHNS, CDR2 SASEGT. Trimming removed 2 bases from V and 2 bases from J; junction bases left unmatched: 4.